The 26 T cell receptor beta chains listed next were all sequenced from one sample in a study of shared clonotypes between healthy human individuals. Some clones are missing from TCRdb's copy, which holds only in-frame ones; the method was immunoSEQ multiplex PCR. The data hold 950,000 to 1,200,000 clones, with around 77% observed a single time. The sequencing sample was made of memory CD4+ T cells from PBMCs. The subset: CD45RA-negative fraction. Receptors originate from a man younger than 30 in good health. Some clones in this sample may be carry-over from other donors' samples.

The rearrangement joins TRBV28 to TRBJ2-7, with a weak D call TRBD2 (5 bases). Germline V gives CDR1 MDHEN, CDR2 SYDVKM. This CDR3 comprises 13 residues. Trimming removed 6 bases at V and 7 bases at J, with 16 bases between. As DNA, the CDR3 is TGTGCCAGCAGAAGAATGCGGGCTAGGGAGCAGTACTTC. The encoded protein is CASRRMRAREQYF.

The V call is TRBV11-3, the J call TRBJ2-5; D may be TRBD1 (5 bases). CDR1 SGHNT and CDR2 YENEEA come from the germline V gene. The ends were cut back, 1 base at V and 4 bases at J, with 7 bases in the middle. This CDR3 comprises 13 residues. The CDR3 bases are TGTGCCAGCAGCTTAGGTGGGGCAGAGACCCAGTACTTC. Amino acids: CASSLGGAETQYF.

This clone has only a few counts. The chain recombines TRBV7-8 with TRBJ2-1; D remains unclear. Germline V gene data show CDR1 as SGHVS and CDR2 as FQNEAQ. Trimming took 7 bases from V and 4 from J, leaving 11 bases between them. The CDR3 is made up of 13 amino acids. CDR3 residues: CASTRDGYNEQFF. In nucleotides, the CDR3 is TGTGCCAGCACCAGAGACGGGTACAATGAGCAGTTCTTC.

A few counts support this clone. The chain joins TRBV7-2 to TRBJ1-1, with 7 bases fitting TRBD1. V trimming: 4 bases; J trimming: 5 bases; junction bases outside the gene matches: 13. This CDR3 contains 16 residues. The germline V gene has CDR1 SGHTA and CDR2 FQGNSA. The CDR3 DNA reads TGTGCCAGCAGCTCCCCTGCAGGCGGCAGGGGGACTGAAGCTTTCTTT. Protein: CASSSPAGGRGTEAFF. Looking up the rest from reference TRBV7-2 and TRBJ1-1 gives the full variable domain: GAGVSQSPSNKVTEKGKDVELRCDPISGHTALYWYRQSLGQGLEFLIYFQGNSAPDKSGLPSDRFSAERTGGSVSTLTIQRTQQEDSAVYLCASSSPAGGRGTEAFFGQGTRLTVV.

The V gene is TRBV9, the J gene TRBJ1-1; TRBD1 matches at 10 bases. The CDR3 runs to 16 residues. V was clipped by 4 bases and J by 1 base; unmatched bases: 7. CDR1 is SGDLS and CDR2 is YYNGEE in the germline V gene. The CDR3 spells CASSPGQGLSNTEAFF. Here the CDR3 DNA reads TGTGCCAGCAGCCCGGGACAGGGGCTATCGAACACTGAAGCTTTCTTT.

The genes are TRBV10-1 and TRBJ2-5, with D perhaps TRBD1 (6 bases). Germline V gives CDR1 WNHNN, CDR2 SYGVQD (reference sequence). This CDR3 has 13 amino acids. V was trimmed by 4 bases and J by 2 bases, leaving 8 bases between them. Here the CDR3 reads CASSAGTQETQYF. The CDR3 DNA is TGCGCCAGCAGTGCGGGGACACAAGAGACCCAGTACTTC.

In DNA form, the CDR3 reads TGTGCCAGCTCATCGACAGGGGGCTACTACGAGCAGTACTTC. As protein: CASSSTGGYYEQYF. This sequence joins TRBV18 and TRBJ2-7, with 10 bases lining up with TRBD1. This CDR3 has 14 amino acids. The germline CDR1 and CDR2 sequences are KGHSH and LQKENI. V was pared by 5 bases and J by 3 bases, with 4 bases of the junction left unmatched.

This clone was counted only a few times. The CDR3 loop reads CASSKRGGSGNTIYF. DNA for the CDR3: TGTGCCAGCAGCAAGCGCGGGGGTTCTGGAAACACCATATATTTT. The V gene is TRBV5-4, the J gene TRBJ1-3; a possible D gene is TRBD1 (5 bases). The V end lost 4 bases, the J end lost 1 base, and 12 bases lay between the germline ends. The germline CDR1 and CDR2 sequences are SGHNT and YYREEE (reference sequence). The CDR3 covers 15 residues. Full variable domain (remainder filled in from reference TRBV5-4 and TRBJ1-3): ETGVTQSPTHLIKTRGQQVTLRCSSQSGHNTVSWYQQALGQGPQFIFQYYREEENGRGNFPPRFSGLQFPNYSSELNVNALELDDSALYLCASSKRGGSGNTIYFGEGSWLTVV.

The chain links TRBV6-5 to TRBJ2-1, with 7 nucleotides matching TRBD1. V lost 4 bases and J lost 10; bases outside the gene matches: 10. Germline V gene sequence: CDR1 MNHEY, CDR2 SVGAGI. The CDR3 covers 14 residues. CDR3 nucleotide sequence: TGTGCCAGCAGTTCGCCAACAGGGGTCAAGGAGCAGTTCTTC. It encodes CASSSPTGVKEQFF.

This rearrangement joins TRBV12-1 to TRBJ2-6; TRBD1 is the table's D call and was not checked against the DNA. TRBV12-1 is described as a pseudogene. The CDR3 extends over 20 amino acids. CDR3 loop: CASSFGRGRYLGSGANVLTF. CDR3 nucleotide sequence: TGTGCCAGCAGCTTTGGCAGGGGGCGGTACCTCGGCTCTGGGGCCAACGTCCTGACTTTC.

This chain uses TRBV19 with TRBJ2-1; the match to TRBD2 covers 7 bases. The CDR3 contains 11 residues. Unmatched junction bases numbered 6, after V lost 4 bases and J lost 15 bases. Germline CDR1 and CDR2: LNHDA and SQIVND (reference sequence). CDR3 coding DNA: TGTGCCAGTAGTAGCGGGGGTTGGGGGTTCTTC. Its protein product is CASSSGGWGFF.

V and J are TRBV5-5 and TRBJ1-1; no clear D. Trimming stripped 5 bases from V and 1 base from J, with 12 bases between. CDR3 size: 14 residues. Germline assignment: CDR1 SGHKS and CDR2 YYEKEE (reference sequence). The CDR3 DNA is TGTGCCAGCAGGGCAACACGGGGGAACACTGAAGCTTTCTTT. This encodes CASRATRGNTEAFF.

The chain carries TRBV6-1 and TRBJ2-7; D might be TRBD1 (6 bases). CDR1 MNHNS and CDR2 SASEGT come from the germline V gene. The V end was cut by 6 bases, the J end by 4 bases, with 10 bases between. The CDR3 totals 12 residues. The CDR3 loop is CASSRDRYEQYF. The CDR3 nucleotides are TGTGCCAGCAGCCGCGACAGGTACGAGCAGTACTTC.

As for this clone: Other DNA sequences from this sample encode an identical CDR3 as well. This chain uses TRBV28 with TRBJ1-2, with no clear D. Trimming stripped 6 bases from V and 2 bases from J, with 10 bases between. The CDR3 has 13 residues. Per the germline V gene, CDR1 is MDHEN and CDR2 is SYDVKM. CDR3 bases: TGTGCCAGCAGGGACTCTCGGAACTATGGCTACACCTTC. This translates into CASRDSRNYGYTF.

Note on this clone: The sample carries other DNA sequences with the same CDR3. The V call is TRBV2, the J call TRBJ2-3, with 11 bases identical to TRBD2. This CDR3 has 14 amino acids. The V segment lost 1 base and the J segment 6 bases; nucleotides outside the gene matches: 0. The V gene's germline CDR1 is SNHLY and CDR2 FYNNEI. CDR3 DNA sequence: TGTGCCAGCAGTGAAGGACTAGCGGGGGATACGCAGTATTTT. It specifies CASSEGLAGDTQYF.

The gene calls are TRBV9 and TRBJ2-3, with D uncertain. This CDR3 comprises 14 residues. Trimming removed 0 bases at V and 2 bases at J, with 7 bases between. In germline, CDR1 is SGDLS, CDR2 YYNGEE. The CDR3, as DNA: TGTGCCAGCAGCGTAGCGCCCCCCACAGATACGCAGTATTTT. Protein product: CASSVAPPTDTQYF.

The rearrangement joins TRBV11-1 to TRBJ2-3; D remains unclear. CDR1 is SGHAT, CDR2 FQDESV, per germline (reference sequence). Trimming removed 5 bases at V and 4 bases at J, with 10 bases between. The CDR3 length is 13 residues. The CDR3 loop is CASSQASPDTQYF. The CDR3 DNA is TGTGCCAGCAGCCAAGCCTCCCCAGATACGCAGTATTTT.

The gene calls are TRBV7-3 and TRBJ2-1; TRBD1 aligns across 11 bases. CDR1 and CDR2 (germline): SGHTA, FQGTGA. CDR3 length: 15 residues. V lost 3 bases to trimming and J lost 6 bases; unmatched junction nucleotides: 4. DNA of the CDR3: TGTGCCAGCAGCTTGCGGACAGGGGGCTTCAATGAGCAGTTCTTC. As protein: CASSLRTGGFNEQFF.

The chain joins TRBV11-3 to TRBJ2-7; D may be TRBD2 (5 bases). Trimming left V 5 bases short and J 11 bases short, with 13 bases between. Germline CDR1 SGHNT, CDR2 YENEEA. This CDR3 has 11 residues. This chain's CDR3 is CASSRSGRKYF. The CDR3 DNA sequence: TGTGCCAGCAGCCGGTCGGGGAGAAAGTACTTC.

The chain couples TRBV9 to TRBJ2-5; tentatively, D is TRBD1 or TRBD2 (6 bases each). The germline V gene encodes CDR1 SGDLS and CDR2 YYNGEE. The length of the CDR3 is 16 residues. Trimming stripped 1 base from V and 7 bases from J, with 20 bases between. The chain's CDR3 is CASSVSGAIQPGTQYF. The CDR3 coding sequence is TGTGCCAGCAGCGTATCGGGGGCGATTCAACCCGGGACCCAGTACTTC.

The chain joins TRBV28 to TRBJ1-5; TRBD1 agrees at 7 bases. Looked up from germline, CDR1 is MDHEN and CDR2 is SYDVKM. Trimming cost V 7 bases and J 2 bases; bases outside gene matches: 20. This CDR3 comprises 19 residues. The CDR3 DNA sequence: TGTGCCAGCACCTCACCTACCCCACAGGGGCGCTTCGGCAATCAGCCCCAGCATTTT. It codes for CASTSPTPQGRFGNQPQHF.

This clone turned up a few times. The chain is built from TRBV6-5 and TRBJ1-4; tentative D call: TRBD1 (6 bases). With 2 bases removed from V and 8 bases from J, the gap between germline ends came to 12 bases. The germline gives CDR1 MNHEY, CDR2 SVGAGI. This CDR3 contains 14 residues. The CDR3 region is CASSYHRDGEKLFF. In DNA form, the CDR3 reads TGTGCCAGCAGTTACCACAGGGATGGCGAAAAACTGTTTTTT.

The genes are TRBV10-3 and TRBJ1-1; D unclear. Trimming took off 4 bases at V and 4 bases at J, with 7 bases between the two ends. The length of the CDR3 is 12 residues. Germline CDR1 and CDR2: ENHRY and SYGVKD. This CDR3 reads CAISAAATEAFF. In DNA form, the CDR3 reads TGTGCCATCAGTGCGGCGGCCACTGAAGCTTTCTTT.

This CDR3 reads CASSKPDPGGTEAFF. The CDR3 bases are TGTGCCAGCAGCAAACCAGACCCTGGGGGAACTGAAGCTTTCTTT. The V and J genes are TRBV6-5 and TRBJ1-1, with D possibly TRBD1 on 5 matching bases. CDR3 size: 15 residues. Germline V gene sequence: CDR1 MNHEY, CDR2 SVGAGI. Between the trimmed V and J ends, which lost 6 bases and 5 bases, there was a span of 19 bases.

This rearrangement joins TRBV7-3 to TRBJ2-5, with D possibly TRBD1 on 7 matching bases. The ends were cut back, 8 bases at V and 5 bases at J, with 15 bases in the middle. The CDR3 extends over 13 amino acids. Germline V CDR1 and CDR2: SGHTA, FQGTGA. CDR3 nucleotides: TGTGCCAGCCGGAGGGGGCACGGGGAGACCCAGTACTTC. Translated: CASRRGHGETQYF. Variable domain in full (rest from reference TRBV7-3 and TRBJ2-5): GAGVSQTPSNKVTEKGKYVELRCDPISGHTALYWYRQSLGQGPEFLIYFQGTGAADDSGLPNDRFFAVRPEGSVSTLKIQRTERGDSAVYLCASRRGHGETQYFGPGTRLLVL.

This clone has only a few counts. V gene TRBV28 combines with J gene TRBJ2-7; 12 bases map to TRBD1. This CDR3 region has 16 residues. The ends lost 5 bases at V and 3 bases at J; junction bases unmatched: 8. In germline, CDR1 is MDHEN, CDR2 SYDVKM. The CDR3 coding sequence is TGTGCCAGCAGTATTCCGGGACAGGGGGCTTTCTACGAGCAGTACTTC. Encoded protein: CASSIPGQGAFYEQYF.